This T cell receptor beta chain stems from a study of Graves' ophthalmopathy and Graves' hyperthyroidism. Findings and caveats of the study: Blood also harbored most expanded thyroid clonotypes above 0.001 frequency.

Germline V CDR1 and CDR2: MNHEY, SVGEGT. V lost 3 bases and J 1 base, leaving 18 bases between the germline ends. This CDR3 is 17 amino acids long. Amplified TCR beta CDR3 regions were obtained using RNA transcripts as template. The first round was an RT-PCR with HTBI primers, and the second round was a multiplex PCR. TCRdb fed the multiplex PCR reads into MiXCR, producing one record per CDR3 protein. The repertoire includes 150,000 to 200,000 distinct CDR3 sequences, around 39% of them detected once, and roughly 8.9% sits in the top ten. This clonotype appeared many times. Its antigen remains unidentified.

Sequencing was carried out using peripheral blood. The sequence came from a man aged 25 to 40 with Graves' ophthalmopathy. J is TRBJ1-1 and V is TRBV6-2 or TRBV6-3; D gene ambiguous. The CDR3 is CASSYSVGANGNTEAFF. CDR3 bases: TGTGCCAGCAGTTATTCGGTGGGCGCGAATGGGAACACTGAAGCTTTCTTT.